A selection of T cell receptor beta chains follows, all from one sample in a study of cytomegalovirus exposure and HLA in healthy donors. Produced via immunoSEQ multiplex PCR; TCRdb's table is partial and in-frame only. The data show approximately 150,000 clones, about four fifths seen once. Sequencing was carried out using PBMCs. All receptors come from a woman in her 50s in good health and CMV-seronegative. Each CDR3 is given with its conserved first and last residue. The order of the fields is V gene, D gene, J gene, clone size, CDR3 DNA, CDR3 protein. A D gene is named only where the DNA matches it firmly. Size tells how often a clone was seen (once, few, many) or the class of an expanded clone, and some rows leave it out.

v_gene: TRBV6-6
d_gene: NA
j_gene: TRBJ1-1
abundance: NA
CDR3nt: TGTGCCAGCAGTTACGAGGGTCGGGGTACTGAAGCTTTCTTT
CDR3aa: CASSYEGRGTEAFF

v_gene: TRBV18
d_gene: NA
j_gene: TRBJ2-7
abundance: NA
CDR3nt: TGTGCCAGCTCACCGGAACAGGGAGTCTCTAACTACGAGCAGTACTTC
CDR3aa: CASSPEQGVSNYEQYF

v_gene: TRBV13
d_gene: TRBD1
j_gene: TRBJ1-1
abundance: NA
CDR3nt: TGTGCCAGCAGCCGGACAGGGAGCTCCGCTGAAGCTTTCTTT
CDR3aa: CASSRTGSSAEAFF

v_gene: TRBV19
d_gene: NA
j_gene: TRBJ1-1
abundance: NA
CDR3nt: TGTGCCAGTAGTTACAATACCCCAGGGGCAGCTTTCTTT
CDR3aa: CASSYNTPGAAFF

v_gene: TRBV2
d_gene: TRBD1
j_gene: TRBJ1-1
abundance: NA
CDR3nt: TGTGCCAGCAGTGACAGGGGGCCTGAAGCTTTCTTT
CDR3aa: CASSDRGPEAFF

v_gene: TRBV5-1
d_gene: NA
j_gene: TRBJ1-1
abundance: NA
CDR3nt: TGCGCCAGCAGCCGTCGACAGGAGGTGAACACTGAAGCTTTCTTT
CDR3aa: CASSRRQEVNTEAFF

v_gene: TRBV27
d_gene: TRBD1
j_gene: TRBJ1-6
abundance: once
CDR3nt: TGTGCCAGCAGTTTATCAGGGGGCGGTTTCACGGCACCCCTCCACTTT
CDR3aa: CASSLSGGGFTAPLHF

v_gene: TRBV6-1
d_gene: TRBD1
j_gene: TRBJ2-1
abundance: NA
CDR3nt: TGTGCCAGCAGTCGCCTGGGACAGGGGAATGAGCAGTTCTTC
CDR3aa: CASSRLGQGNEQFF

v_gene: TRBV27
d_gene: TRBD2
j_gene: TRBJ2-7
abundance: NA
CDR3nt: TGTGCCAGCAGTTGGACTAGCGGGAGCCGCCCCTACGAGCAGTACTTC
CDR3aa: CASSWTSGSRPYEQYF

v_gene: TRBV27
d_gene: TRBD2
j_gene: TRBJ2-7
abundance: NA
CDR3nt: TGTGCCAGCAGTTTGGGGACTAGCGGAACCTACGAGCAGTACTTC
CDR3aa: CASSLGTSGTYEQYF

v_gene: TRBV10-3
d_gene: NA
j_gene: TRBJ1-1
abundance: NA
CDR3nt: TGTGCCACTATGGACAGTCTGAACACTGAAGCTTTCTTT
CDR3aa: CATMDSLNTEAFF

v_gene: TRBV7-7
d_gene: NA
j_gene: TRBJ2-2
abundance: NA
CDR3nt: TGTGCCAGCAGCTTAGCGAGGGCGGACGGGGAGCTGTTTTTT
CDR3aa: CASSLARADGELFF

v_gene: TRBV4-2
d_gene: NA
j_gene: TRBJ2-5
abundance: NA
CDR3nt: TGTGCCAGCAGCCAACGGCTAGCATTATCCCAAGAGACCCAGTACTTC
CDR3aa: CASSQRLALSQETQYF

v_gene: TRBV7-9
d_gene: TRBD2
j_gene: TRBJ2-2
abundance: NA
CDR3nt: TGTGCCAGCAGCTCCTGGACTAGCGGGAGGTCCACCGGGGAGCTGTTTTTT
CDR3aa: CASSSWTSGRSTGELFF